One T cell receptor (beta chain) is described in this entry. Living in 24 US areas, the participants were between about 18 and 95 years of age. Cohort allocation depended upon clinical history that participants reported. Either two negative PCRs, clearance, or symptom resolution qualified Cohort 3 donors as recovered. V dropped 0 bases and J dropped 3; count of bases not matched to a gene: 3. The CDR3 length is 14 residues. Germline V gene data show CDR1 as SGDLS and CDR2 as YYNGEE. These data are taken from a study of blood T cell repertoires in COVID-19. Study context: Collection of acute and convalescent COVID-19 samples took place in the United States, Italy and Spain.

Sequencing was performed with immunoSEQ multiplex PCR; in TCRdb, only in-frame clones are kept and a portion is missing. The sample has roughly 250,000 clones, roughly 86% seen once. This TCR was recovered from a woman in her 50s who had recovered from COVID-19. The chain links TRBV9 to TRBJ2-7; 7 positions agree with TRBD1. Sequencing was performed on PBMCs or T cells enriched from blood (not recorded which). This chain's CDR3 is CASSVAAGGYEQYF. DNA of the CDR3: TGTGCCAGCAGCGTAGCTGCAGGGGGCTACGAGCAGTACTTC.